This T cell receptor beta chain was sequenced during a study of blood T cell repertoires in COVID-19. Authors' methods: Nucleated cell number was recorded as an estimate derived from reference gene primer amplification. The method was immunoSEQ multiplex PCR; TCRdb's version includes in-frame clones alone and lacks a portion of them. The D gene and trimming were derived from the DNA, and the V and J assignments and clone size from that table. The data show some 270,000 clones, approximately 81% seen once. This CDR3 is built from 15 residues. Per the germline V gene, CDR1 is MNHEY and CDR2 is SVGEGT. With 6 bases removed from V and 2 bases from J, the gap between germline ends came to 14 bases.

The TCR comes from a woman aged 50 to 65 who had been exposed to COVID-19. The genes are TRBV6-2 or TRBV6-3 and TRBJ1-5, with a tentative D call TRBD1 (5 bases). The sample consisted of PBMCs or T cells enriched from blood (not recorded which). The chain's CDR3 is CASSPLGRRNQPQHF. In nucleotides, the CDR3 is TGTGCCAGCAGCCCGTTGGGGCGGCGCAATCAGCCCCAGCATTTT.